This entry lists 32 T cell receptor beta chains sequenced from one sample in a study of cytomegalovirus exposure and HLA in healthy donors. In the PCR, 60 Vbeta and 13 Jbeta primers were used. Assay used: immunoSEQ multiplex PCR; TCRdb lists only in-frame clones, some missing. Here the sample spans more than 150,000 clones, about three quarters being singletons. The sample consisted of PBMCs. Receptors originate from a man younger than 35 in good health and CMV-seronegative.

The CDR3 DNA is TGTGCCAGCTCACCAAGCCTAGCGGGCACAGATACGCAGTATTTT. Its translation is CASSPSLAGTDTQYF. The gene calls are TRBV18 and TRBJ2-3; 7 bases match TRBD2. Germline CDR1 reads KGHSH; CDR2 reads LQKENI. V lost 2 bases, J lost 1 base, and 3 bases stayed unmatched. There are 15 residues in the CDR3.

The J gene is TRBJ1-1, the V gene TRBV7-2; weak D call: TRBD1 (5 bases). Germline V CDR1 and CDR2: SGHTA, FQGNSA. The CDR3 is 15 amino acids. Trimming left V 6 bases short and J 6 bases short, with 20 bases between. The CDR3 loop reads CASSPGGYLIAEAFF. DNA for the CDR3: TGTGCCAGCAGTCCCGGGGGGTATTTGATCGCTGAAGCTTTCTTT.

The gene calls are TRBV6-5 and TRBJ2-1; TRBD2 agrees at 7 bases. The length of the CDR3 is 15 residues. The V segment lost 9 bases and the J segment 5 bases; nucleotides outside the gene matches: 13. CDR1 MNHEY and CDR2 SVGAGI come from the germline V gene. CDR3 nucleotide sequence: TGTGCCAGTACCCGGACTTGGGGGGGAAACAATGAGCAGTTCTTC. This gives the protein CASTRTWGGNNEQFF.

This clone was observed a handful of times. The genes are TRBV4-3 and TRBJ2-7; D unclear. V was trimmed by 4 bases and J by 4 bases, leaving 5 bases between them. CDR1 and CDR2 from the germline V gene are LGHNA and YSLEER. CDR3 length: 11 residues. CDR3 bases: TGCGCCAGCAGCCTCAGGTACGAGCAGTACTTC. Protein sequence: CASSLRYEQYF.

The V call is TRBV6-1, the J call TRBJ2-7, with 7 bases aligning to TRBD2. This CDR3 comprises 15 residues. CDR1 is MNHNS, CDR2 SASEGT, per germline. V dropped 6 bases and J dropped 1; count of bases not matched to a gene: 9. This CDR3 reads CASRREAGESYEQYF. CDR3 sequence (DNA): TGTGCCAGCAGACGCGAGGCGGGGGAGTCCTACGAGCAGTACTTC.

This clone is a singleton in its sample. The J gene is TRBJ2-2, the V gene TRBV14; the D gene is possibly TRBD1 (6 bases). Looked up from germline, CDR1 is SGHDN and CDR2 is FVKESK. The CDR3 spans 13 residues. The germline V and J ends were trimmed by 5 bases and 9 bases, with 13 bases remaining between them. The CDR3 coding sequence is TGTGCCAGCAGCTATCCGGGACAATGGGAGCTGTTTTTT. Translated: CASSYPGQWELFF. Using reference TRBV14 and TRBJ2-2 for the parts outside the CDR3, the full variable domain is EAGVTQFPSHSVIEKGQTVTLRCDPISGHDNLYWYRRVMGKEIKFLLHFVKESKQDESGMPNNRFLAERTGGTYSTLKVQPAELEDSGVYFCASSYPGQWELFFGEGSRLTVL.

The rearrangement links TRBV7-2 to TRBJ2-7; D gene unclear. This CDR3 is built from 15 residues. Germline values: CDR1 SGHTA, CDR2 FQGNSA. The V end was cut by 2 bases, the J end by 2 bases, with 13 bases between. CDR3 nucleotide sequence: TGTGCCAGCAGCTTAAACCCAGGATTGCCCTACGAGCAGTACTTC. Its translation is CASSLNPGLPYEQYF.

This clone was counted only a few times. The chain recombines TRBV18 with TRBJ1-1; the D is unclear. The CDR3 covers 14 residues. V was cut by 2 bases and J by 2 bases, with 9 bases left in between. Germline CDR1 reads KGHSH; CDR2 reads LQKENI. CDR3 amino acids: CASSPKSINTEAFF. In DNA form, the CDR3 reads TGTGCCAGCTCACCAAAGAGTATAAACACTGAAGCTTTCTTT.

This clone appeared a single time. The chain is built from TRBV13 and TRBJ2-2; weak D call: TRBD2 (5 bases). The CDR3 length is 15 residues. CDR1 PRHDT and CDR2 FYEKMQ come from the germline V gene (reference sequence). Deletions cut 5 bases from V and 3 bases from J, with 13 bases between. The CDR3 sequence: CASSPLLRDTGELFF. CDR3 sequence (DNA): TGTGCCAGCAGCCCCCTCCTGCGGGACACCGGGGAGCTGTTTTTT.

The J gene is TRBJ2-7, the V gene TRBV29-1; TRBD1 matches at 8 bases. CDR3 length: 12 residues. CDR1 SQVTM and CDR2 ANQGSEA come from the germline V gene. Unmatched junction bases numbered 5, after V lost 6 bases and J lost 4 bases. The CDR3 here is CSVSRGPYEQYF. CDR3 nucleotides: TGCAGCGTCTCCAGGGGGCCGTACGAGCAGTACTTC.

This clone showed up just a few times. The CDR3 region has the DNA TGTGCCAGTAGTATAGGCGGGGTGGCCAACGTCCTGACTTTC. As protein: CASSIGGVANVLTF. The V call is TRBV19, the J call TRBJ2-6, with D possibly TRBD2 on 6 matching bases. CDR1 LNHDA and CDR2 SQIVND come from the germline V gene (reference sequence). The CDR3 contains 14 residues. Trimming stripped 1 base from V and 6 bases from J, with 7 bases between.

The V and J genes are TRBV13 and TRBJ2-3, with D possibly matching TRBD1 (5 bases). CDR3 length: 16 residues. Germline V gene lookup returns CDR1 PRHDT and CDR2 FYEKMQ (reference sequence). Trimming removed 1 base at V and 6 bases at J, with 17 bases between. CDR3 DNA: TGTGCCAGCAGCTTAGCCACCGGACACCCAGGGGATACGCAGTATTTT. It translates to CASSLATGHPGDTQYF.

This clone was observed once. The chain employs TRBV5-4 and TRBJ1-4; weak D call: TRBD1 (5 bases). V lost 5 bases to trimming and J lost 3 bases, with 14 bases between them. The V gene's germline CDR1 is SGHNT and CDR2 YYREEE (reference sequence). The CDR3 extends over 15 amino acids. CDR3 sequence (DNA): TGTGCCAGCAGTTCGGGCGGACAAGCTAATGAAAAACTGTTTTTT. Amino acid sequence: CASSSGGQANEKLFF.

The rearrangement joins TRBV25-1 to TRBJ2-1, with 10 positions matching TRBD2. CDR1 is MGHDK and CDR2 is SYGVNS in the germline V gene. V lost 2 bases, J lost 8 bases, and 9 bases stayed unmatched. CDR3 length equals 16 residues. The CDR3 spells CASSEHSSGSFYEQFF. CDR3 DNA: TGTGCCAGCAGTGAACACTCTAGCGGGAGTTTCTATGAGCAGTTCTTC.

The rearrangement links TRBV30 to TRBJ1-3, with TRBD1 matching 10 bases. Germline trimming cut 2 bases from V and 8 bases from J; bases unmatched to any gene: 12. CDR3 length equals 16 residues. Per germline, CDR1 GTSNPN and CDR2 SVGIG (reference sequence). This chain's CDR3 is CAWSHWRDRGSDTIYF. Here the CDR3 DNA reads TGTGCCTGGAGTCACTGGCGGGACAGGGGTTCGGACACCATATATTTT.

The CDR3 here is CASSYDYGRNTEAFF. The CDR3 region has the DNA TGTGCCAGCAGTTACGATTACGGTAGGAACACTGAAGCTTTCTTT. The J gene is TRBJ1-1, the V gene TRBV6-5, with D unclear. Looked up from germline, CDR1 is MNHEY and CDR2 is SVGAGI. The CDR3 spans 15 residues. The ends were cut back, 2 bases at V and 1 base at J, with 11 bases in the middle.

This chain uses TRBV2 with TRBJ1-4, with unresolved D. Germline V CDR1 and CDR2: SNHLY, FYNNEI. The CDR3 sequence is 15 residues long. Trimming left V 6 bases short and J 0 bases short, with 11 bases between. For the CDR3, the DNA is TGTGCCAGCAGCCAGTTTATTGCAACTAATGAAAAACTGTTTTTT. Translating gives CASSQFIATNEKLFF.

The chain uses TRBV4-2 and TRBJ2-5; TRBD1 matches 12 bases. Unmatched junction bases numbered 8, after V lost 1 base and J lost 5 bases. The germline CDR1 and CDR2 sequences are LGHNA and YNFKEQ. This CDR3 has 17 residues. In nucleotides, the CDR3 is TGTGCCAGCAGCCAAGCTCCGGGACAGGGGGCTTTGGAGACCCAGTACTTC. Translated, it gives CASSQAPGQGALETQYF.

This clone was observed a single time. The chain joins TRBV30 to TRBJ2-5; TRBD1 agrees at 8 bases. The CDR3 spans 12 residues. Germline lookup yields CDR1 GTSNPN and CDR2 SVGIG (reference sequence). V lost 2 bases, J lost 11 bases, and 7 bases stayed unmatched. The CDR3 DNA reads TGTGCCTGGAGTTTTGGACAGGGTGAGCAGTACTTC. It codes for CAWSFGQGEQYF.

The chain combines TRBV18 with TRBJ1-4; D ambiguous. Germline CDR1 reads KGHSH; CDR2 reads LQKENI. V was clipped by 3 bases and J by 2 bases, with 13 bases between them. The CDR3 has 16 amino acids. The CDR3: CASSPLKGDTNEKLFF. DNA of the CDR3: TGTGCCAGCTCACCTCTGAAAGGAGATACTAATGAAAAACTGTTTTTT.

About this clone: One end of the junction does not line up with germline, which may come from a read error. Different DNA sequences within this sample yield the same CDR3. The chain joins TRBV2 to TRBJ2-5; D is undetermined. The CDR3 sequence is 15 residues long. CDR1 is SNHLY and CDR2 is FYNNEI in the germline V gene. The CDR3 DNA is TGCGCCAGCAGGAAAAACTCGGCGGTCCAAGAGACCCAGTACTTC. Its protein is CASRKNSAVQETQYF.

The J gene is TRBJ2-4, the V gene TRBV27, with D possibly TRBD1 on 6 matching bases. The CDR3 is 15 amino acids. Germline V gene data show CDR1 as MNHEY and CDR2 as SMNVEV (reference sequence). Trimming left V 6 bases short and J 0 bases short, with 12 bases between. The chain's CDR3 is CASRYIQGAKNIQYF. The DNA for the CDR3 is TGTGCCAGCAGGTACATACAGGGAGCCAAAAACATTCAGTACTTC.

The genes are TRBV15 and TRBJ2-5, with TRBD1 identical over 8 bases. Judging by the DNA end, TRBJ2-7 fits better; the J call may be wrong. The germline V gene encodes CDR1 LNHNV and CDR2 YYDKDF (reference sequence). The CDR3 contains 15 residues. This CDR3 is CATFDSGTGSYEQYF. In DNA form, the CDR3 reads TGTGCCACCTTCGATTCCGGGACAGGTTCCTACGAGCAGTACTTC.

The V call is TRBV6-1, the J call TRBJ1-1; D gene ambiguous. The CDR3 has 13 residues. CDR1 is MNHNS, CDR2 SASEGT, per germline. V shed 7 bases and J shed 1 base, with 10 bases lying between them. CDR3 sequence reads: CASKDFRNTEAFF. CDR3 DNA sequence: TGTGCCAGCAAGGACTTTCGGAACACTGAAGCTTTCTTT.

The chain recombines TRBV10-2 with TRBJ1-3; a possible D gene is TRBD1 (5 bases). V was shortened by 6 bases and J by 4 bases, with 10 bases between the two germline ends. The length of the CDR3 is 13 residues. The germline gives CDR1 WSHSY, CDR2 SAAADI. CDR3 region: CASRQEGGNTIYF. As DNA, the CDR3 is TGCGCCAGCAGACAGGAGGGGGGAAACACCATATATTTT.

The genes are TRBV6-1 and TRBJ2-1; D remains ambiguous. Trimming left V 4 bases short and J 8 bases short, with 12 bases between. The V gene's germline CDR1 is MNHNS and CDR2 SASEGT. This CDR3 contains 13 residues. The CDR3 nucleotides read TGTGCCAGCAGTGGTCTAGTGTTGGATGAGCAGTTCTTC. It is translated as CASSGLVLDEQFF.

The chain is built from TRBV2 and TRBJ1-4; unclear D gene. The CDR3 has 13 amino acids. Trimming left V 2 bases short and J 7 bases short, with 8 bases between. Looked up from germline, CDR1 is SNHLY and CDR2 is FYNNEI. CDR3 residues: CASSEYSPEKLFF. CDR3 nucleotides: TGTGCCAGCAGTGAATATAGTCCTGAAAAACTGTTTTTT.

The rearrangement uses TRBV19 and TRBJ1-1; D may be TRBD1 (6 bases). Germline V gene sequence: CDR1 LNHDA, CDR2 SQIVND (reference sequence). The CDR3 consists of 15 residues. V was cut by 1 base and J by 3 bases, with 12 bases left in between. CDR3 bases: TGTGCCAGTAGTATAGGTACAGGGTCATACACTGAAGCTTTCTTT. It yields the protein CASSIGTGSYTEAFF. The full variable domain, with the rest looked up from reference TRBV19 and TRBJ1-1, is DGGITQSPKYLFRKEGQNVTLSCEQNLNHDAMYWYRQDPGQGLRLIYYSQIVNDFQKGDIAEGYSVSREKKESFPLTVTSAQKNPTAFYLCASSIGTGSYTEAFFGQGTRLTVV.

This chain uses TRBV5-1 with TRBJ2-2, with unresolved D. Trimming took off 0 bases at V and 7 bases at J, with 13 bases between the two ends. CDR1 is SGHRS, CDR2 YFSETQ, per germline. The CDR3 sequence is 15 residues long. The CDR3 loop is CASSLGPGTVGELFF. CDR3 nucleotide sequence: TGCGCCAGCAGCTTGGGACCAGGAACGGTCGGGGAGCTGTTTTTT.

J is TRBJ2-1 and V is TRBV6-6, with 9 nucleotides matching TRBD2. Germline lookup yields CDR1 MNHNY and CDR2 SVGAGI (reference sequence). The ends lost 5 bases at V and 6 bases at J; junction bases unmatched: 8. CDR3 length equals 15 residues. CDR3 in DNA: TGTGCCAGCAGTCCAGGGACTAGCAAAGGCAATGAGCAGTTCTTC. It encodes CASSPGTSKGNEQFF.

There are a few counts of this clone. CDR3: CASSFSGLGLYEQYF. CDR3 nucleotide sequence: TGTGCCAGCAGCTTTAGCGGTCTAGGGTTATACGAGCAGTACTTC. V gene TRBV11-3 combines with J gene TRBJ2-7, with a tentative D call TRBD2 (6 bases). This CDR3 is built from 15 residues. The V gene's germline CDR1 is SGHNT and CDR2 YENEEA. Between the trimmed V and J ends, which lost 3 bases and 4 bases, there was a span of 16 bases.

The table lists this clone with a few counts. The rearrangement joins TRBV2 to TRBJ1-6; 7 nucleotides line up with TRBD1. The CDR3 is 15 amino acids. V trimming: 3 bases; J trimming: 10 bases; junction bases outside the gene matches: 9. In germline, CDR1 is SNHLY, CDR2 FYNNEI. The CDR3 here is CASSEHKTGRSPLHF. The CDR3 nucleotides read TGTGCCAGCAGTGAGCACAAGACAGGGAGGTCACCCCTCCACTTT. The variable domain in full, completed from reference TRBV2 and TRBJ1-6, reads EPEVTQTPSHQVTQMGQEVILRCVPISNHLYFYWYRQILGQKVEFLVSFYNNEISEKSEIFDDQFSVERPDGSNFTLKIRSTKLEDSAMYFCASSEHKTGRSPLHFGNGTRLTVT.